The 9 T cell receptor beta chains reported below all come from one sample, sequenced in a study of blood T cells in healthy people across ages. Primers used in a second PCR of about 6 to 11 cycles were a sample-barcoded 5' primer and a J-beta primer mix. From the 5' RACE reads, TCRdb called clonotypes with MiXCR, one entry per CDR3 protein. Here the sample spans fewer than 900,000 distinct CDR3 sequences, about 40% being singletons. Sequencing was carried out using blood. The receptors were gathered from a woman aged 55-70 years in good health.

The J gene is TRBJ2-7, the V gene TRBV7-3, with D perhaps TRBD1 or TRBD2 (5 bases each). The CDR3 contains 14 residues. V was clipped by 3 bases and J by 7 bases, with 16 bases between them. CDR1 and CDR2 (germline): SGHTA, FQGTGA. CDR3 region: CASSLRGDYNEQYF. The CDR3 region has the DNA TGTGCCAGCAGCTTGAGGGGAGACTACAATGAGCAGTACTTC.

The chain carries TRBV7-3 and TRBJ1-4; unclear D gene. The ends were cut back, 2 bases at V and 8 bases at J, with 18 bases in the middle. The CDR3 totals 16 residues. Germline loops: CDR1 SGHTA, CDR2 FQGTGA. CDR3 DNA sequence: TGTGCCAGCAGCTTAGGAGTTGGGAACCCAAGCGAAAAACTGTTTTTT. It specifies CASSLGVGNPSEKLFF. Complete variable domain (other parts from reference TRBV7-3 and TRBJ1-4): GAGVSQTPSNKVTEKGKYVELRCDPISGHTALYWYRQSLGQGPEFLIYFQGTGAADDSGLPNDRFFAVRPEGSVSTLKIQRTERGDSAVYLCASSLGVGNPSEKLFFGSGTQLSVL.

The sample holds a few counts of this clonotype. This rearrangement joins TRBV9 to TRBJ1-1, with D uncertain. Trimming removed 4 bases from V and 0 bases from J, with 13 bases in between. Germline CDR1 reads SGDLS; CDR2 reads YYNGEE. The CDR3 covers 15 residues. This CDR3 is CASSTSRLLNTEAFF. The CDR3 nucleotides read TGTGCCAGCAGCACCTCTCGGCTGTTGAACACTGAAGCTTTCTTT.

This clonotype was seen only a few times. J is TRBJ2-6 and V is TRBV4-3; TRBD2 agrees at 8 bases. The CDR3 length is 17 residues. The junction had 6 bases not matched to a gene; V was cut back by 5 bases and J by 0 bases. CDR1 is LGHNA, CDR2 YSLEER, per germline. The CDR3: CASSELAASSGANVLTF. CDR3 DNA sequence: TGCGCCAGCAGCGAACTAGCGGCTAGCTCTGGGGCCAACGTCCTGACTTTC.

This rearrangement joins TRBV6-2 or TRBV6-3 to TRBJ2-7, with 7 bases lining up with TRBD1. The CDR3 sequence is 15 residues long. The V and J ends lost 2 bases and 4 bases, in that order; junction bases with no gene match: 8. CDR1 MNHEY and CDR2 SVGEGT come from the germline V gene. The CDR3 DNA is TGTGCCAGCAGTTACAGTCGGCAGGGGGAATACGAGCAGTACTTC. Translated, it gives CASSYSRQGEYEQYF.

This chain links TRBV2 with TRBJ2-5; 14 nucleotides agree with TRBD2. The CDR3 sequence is 14 residues long. Germline values: CDR1 SNHLY, CDR2 FYNNEI. V trimming: 2 bases; J trimming: 11 bases; junction bases outside the gene matches: 4. The CDR3 coding sequence is TGTGCCAGCAGTGAAACGGGACTAGCGGGAGAGCAGTACTTC. Translated, it gives CASSETGLAGEQYF.

CDR3 coding DNA: TGCAGTGCTGGAGCGGGAGAATGGTCCTACAATGAGCAGTTCTTC. Translated, it gives CSAGAGEWSYNEQFF. This chain joins TRBV20-1 and TRBJ2-1; 8 bases line up with TRBD2. Per the germline V gene, CDR1 is DFQATT and CDR2 is SNEGSKA (reference sequence). The CDR3 totals 15 residues. J gave up 1 base and V 5 bases, and 7 bases lay outside the gene matches.

This chain connects TRBV5-1 to TRBJ2-7, with TRBD2 matching 9 bases. V lost 4 bases and J lost 5; bases outside the gene matches: 7. There are 14 residues in the CDR3. CDR1 is SGHRS, CDR2 YFSETQ, per germline. The CDR3 loop is CASSGGGACNEQYF. Here the CDR3 DNA reads TGCGCCAGCAGCGGCGGGGGGGCCTGTAACGAGCAGTACTTC.

The gene calls are TRBV19 and TRBJ1-2; D is possibly TRBD1 (5 bases). With 0 bases removed from V and 6 bases from J, the gap between germline ends came to 17 bases. This CDR3 is built from 16 residues. Germline-derived CDR1 and CDR2 are LNHDA and SQIVND (reference sequence). CDR3 in amino acids: CASSIDQTVRGNGYTF. In DNA, the CDR3 is TGTGCCAGTAGTATAGACCAGACAGTGCGGGGCAATGGCTACACCTTC.